Reported below is one TCR beta chain. Its binding antigen is unknown. No base quality information exists; no much larger clone differs at one position. This record comes from a study of shared clonotypes between healthy human individuals (TCRdb year 2020). Background for the entire study: The cohort comprised a couple of women and three men aged 18 to 49 years. For each donor, CD4 naive and CD4 memory were each given three plates, CD8 naive was given two plates, and CD8 memory was given one plate. The study deeply sequenced blood TCR repertoires of five healthy adults to estimate repertoire size and the extent of clonotype sharing between individuals. To increase sequencing depth and limit assay-specific biases, different laboratories used diverse techniques to prepare libraries and sequence TCR repertoires. Each donor's leukapheresis produced roughly between about 0.9 and 9.5 billion PBMCs.

V is cut by 5 bases and J by 3 bases, and the space between the germline ends is 17 bases. The cysteine opens and the phenylalanine closes a CDR3 of 16 amino acids. CDR3 DNA only is kept here, 48 bases in frame from base 1. Reading the germline V gene gives CDR1 SGHTA and CDR2 FQGTGA. The study at large found these results: Pairwise subsampling indicated that sequencing depth was expected to affect the degree of clonotype sharing among donors. About 5% of naive CD4, 3.5% of naive CD8, about 2.4% of memory CD4, and around 0.4% of memory CD8 clonotypes were shared across a few donors. Sampling was limited to blood, and TCR repertoires in tissue likely differ from TCR repertoires in blood. Higher generation probabilities were observed for clonotypes shared by all four sorted-subset donors than for non-shared clonotypes. Because the study included only a small number of donors, the genetic and exposure-history diversity represented was limited. Larger estimated clonotype richness was generally found for naive subsets than for memory subsets. Rarefaction of sorted-subset datasets indicated incomplete sequencing despite the large sequencing depth.

TCR CDR3 regions were amplified from genomic DNA by multiplex PCR using the deep immunoSEQ assay. Genomic DNA extracted from each cell subset was distributed evenly over all wells of several immunoSEQ 96-well plates, and each plate served as one replicate. Each replicate PCR for sorted subsets received around 200 ng genomic DNA, equal to roughly 33,000 T cell genomes. The purified libraries were quantified using a Qubit 3.0 fluorometer, sized with a Bioanalyzer 2100, and then quantified again using the KAPA Library Quantification kit. Every immunoSEQ 96-well plate was sequenced on a dedicated single-read 150-cycle Illumina NextSeq 550 flow cell. For the original study's pipeline: The immunoSEQ output contained only junctional sequences without quality scores, so filtering could not match that applied to full-length reads. To assign V/J genes and CDR3, sequences were annotated against IMGT germline references using PyIR, a Python wrapper for IgBLAST v1.9. Any read was removed if the V/J assignment was weak (E-value above 1e-6), the CDR3 was missing, or the read contained stop codons, out-of-frame junctions, or ambiguous translated residues. V3J clonotypes were defined as sequences sharing the same inferred V gene, J gene, and CDR3 amino acid sequence. Percentage overlap between repertoires was computed as shared unique clonotypes divided by the size of the smaller repertoire. Three approaches were used to assess repertoire richness: RTK rarefaction, the Chao1 estimator, and Recon v2.1 estimates of unobserved clonotypes. Generation probabilities for all TCRbeta clonotypes obtained by the gDNA method from several donors were computed using OLGA. TCRdb provides this immuneACCESS table in a form limited to in-frame rearrangements. Some clones are lacking; in checked studies, under half of them reflect an unresolved V gene, and why the rest are absent is not known. V and J calls and clone size follow that table, whereas D and trimming were derived from the DNA. The sample yields under 2,000,000 clones; just under 95% were counted once. The ten most abundant clones make up 0.9% to 1.5% of the sample.

CD8 naive samples were obtained by positive selection for CCR7 among CD45RO-negative cells, yielding a CD45RA+CCR7+ population from which TemRA cells were excluded. Healthy HIV-negative adults with no recently reported acute infections or vaccinations were included as donors. All donors were Caucasian adults living in Nashville, Tennessee, USA. Blood was obtained by leukapheresis, after which PBMCs were separated by Ficoll-Histopaque density gradient centrifugation and cryopreserved in liquid nitrogen vapor phase. Purity and quantity of every magnetically sorted T cell population were checked by analytical flow cytometry. From each sorted fraction, genomic DNA was isolated and quantified by UV absorbance on a Nanodrop 2000c.

Rearrangement joined TRBV7-3 to TRBJ1-5, with the D segment identity uncertain. Sequencing used naive CD8+ T cells sorted from blood. Interpreted using the paper, the cell subset or site label stands for: CD45RA+CCR7+. The receptor's source is a man between 18 and 35 years old in good health. The CDR3 in this case is CASSPPTATYNQPQHF. The DNA sequence reads TGTGCCAGCAGCCCTCCGACCGCCACATACAATCAGCCCCAGCATTTT.